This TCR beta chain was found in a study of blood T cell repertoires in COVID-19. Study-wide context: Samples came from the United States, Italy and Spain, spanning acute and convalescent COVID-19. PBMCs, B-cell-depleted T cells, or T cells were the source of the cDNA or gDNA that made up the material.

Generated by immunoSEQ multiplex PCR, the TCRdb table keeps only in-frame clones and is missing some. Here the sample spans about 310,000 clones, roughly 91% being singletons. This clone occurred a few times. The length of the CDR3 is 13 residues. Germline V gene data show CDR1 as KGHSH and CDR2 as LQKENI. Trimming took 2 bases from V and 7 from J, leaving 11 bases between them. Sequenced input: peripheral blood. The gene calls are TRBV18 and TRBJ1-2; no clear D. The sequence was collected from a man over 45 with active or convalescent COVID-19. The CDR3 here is CASSPYREVGYTF. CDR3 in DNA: TGTGCCAGCTCACCATATAGGGAGGTTGGCTACACCTTC.